One sample yielded the 6 T cell receptor beta chains listed below, sequenced in a study of blood T cell repertoires in COVID-19. Some clones are missing from TCRdb's copy, which holds only in-frame ones; the method was immunoSEQ multiplex PCR. The table shows 350,000 to 450,000 clones, with approximately 91% occurring only once. Sequenced material: peripheral blood. These receptors originate from a woman aged 40 to 49 with COVID-19, enrolled during active disease.

V and J are TRBV24-1 and TRBJ1-4; TRBD1 matches 9 bases. This CDR3 region has 17 residues. The germline CDR1 and CDR2 sequences are KGHDR and SFDVKD. Losses at the gene ends were 3 bases for V and 5 bases for J; bases not matched to a gene: 9. The CDR3 here is CATSDPTVGQGNEKLFF. The CDR3 coding sequence is TGTGCCACCAGTGATCCGACAGTAGGACAGGGGAATGAAAAACTGTTTTTT.

The rearrangement links TRBV2 to TRBJ2-2; D call uncertain. Per the germline V gene, CDR1 is SNHLY and CDR2 is FYNNEI. V dropped 5 bases and J dropped 3 bases, with 7 bases sitting between them. CDR3 length equals 13 residues. The CDR3 coding sequence is TGTGCCAGCAGTATTGAGTACACCGGGGAGCTGTTTTTT. This sequence encodes CASSIEYTGELFF. Drawing the rest from reference TRBV2 and TRBJ2-2, the complete variable domain is EPEVTQTPSHQVTQMGQEVILRCVPISNHLYFYWYRQILGQKVEFLVSFYNNEISEKSEIFDDQFSVERPDGSNFTLKIRSTKLEDSAMYFCASSIEYTGELFFGEGSRLTVL.

The chain links TRBV12-3 or TRBV12-4 to TRBJ2-1, with 8 bases matching TRBD1. Trimming took 10 bases from V and 4 from J; bases not matched to a gene: 3. The CDR3 is made up of 12 amino acids. The CDR3 sequence is CATRTGYNEQFF. CDR3 coding DNA: TGTGCCACCAGGACAGGGTACAATGAGCAGTTCTTC.

In its sample, this clone was seen a few times. The V call is TRBV6-6, the J call TRBJ1-3, with a weak D call TRBD1 (5 bases). The CDR3 length is 21 residues. Trimming removed 6 bases at V and 3 bases at J, with 33 bases between. Germline V gene sequence: CDR1 MNHNY, CDR2 SVGAGI (reference sequence). CDR3: CASSPPMGPLPGPRRGNTIYF. DNA for the CDR3: TGTGCCAGCAGCCCCCCGATGGGGCCCCTACCAGGTCCTAGACGTGGAAACACCATATATTTT.

The chain uses TRBV28 and TRBJ1-5, with TRBD1 identical over 8 bases. The germline V gene has CDR1 MDHEN and CDR2 SYDVKM. The CDR3 contains 15 residues. V trimming: 2 bases; J trimming: 5 bases; junction bases outside the gene matches: 5. The CDR3 DNA sequence: TGTGCCAGCAGTTTAGGACAGGGAAGGCATCAGCCCCAGCATTTT. This codes for CASSLGQGRHQPQHF.

For the CDR3, the DNA is TGTGCCAGCAGTTGGCCGGGACTAGCGGTAAATCGGCCAGATACGCAGTATTTT. It yields the protein CASSWPGLAVNRPDTQYF. The chain uses TRBV7-2 and TRBJ2-3, with TRBD2 matching over 11 bases. CDR3 size: 18 residues. CDR1 and CDR2 (germline): SGHTA, FQGNSA. V trimming: 6 bases; J trimming: 4 bases; junction bases outside the gene matches: 15.